These 30 T cell receptor beta chains were all obtained from the same sample, sequenced in a study of cytomegalovirus exposure and HLA in healthy donors. Produced via immunoSEQ multiplex PCR; TCRdb's table is partial and in-frame only. The sample holds 30,000 to 40,000 clones, 85% to 95% seen once. The sequenced sample consisted of PBMCs. The origin of the receptors is a man aged 18-30 years in good health and CMV-seronegative.

This rearrangement joins TRBV30 to TRBJ1-5; D unresolved. CDR3 length: 13 residues. Deletions cut 4 bases from V and 0 bases from J, with 7 bases between. CDR1 is GTSNPN, CDR2 SVGIG, per germline (reference sequence). CDR3 protein: CAWNDNSNQPQHF. The CDR3 bases are TGTGCCTGGAACGACAATAGCAATCAGCCCCAGCATTTT.

The chain carries TRBV21-1 and TRBJ1-5; no check of the table's D call, TRBD1, against the DNA was made. TRBV21-1 is tagged as a pseudogene. The CDR3 runs 15 residues. The CDR3 region is CASSRGTGLNQPQHF. The CDR3 nucleotides read TGTGCCAGCAGCAGAGGGACAGGGCTCAATCAGCCCCAGCATTTT.

This chain uses TRBV12-5 with TRBJ1-1; 8 bases map to TRBD1. CDR1 and CDR2 from the germline V gene are LGHNT and FRNRAP. The CDR3 consists of 14 residues. Trimming removed 0 bases from V and 10 bases from J; junction bases left unmatched: 7. CDR3 region: CASGLVIQGVGAFF. The CDR3 DNA reads TGTGCTAGTGGTTTGGTGATACAGGGGGTTGGAGCTTTCTTT. Combining the CDR3 with reference TRBV12-5 and TRBJ1-1 gives the whole variable domain DARVTQTPRHKVTEMGQEVTMRCQPILGHNTVFWYRQTMMQGLELLAYFRNRAPLDDSGMPKDRFSAEMPDATLATLKIQPSEPRDSAVYFCASGLVIQGVGAFFGQGTRLTVV.

This chain links TRBV7-9 with TRBJ1-1; D perhaps matches TRBD1 (5 bases). Trimming stripped 4 bases from V and 7 bases from J, with 10 bases between. This CDR3 has 12 amino acids. The V gene's germline CDR1 is SEHNR and CDR2 FQNEAQ (reference sequence). The CDR3 loop is CASSSQTVEAFF. The CDR3, as DNA: TGTGCCAGCAGCTCACAGACAGTTGAAGCTTTCTTT. The full variable domain, its missing parts supplied by reference TRBV7-9 and TRBJ1-1, is DTGVSQNPRHKITKRGQNVTFRCDPISEHNRLYWYRQTLGQGPEFLTYFQNEAQLEKSRLLSDRFSAERPKGSFSTLEIQRTEQGDSAMYLCASSSQTVEAFFGQGTRLTVV.

The rearrangement uses TRBV11-2 and TRBJ2-1; a weak D match, TRBD2 (6 bases). The germline V gene encodes CDR1 SGHAT and CDR2 FQNNGV. The V and J ends lost 0 bases and 5 bases respectively, with 11 bases between them. The CDR3 runs 15 residues. CDR3 loop: CASSLDRGGNNEQFF. In DNA form, the CDR3 reads TGTGCCAGCAGCTTAGATCGTGGGGGGAACAATGAGCAGTTCTTC.

The rearrangement uses TRBV5-1 and TRBJ2-1, with 7 bases lining up with TRBD1. Losses at the gene ends were 4 bases for V and 4 bases for J; bases not matched to a gene: 17. Germline CDR1 and CDR2: SGHRS and YFSETQ. CDR3 size: 18 residues. CDR3 in DNA: TGCGCCAGCAGCCAGAGGACAGGATCGACAAGATCGTACAATGAGCAGTTCTTC. This gives the protein CASSQRTGSTRSYNEQFF.

The chain links TRBV19 to TRBJ2-7; maybe TRBD2 (6 bases). The germline V and J ends were trimmed by 6 bases and 0 bases, with 27 bases remaining between them. Germline CDR1 LNHDA, CDR2 SQIVND (reference sequence). This CDR3 spans 19 amino acids. The CDR3 coding sequence is TGTGCCAGTAGCCGCGGGAAACGGAACTTACCCTCTGTCTCCTACGAGCAGTACTTC. This gives the protein CASSRGKRNLPSVSYEQYF. Full variable domain (outside the CDR3, taken from reference TRBV19 and TRBJ2-7): DGGITQSPKYLFRKEGQNVTLSCEQNLNHDAMYWYRQDPGQGLRLIYYSQIVNDFQKGDIAEGYSVSREKKESFPLTVTSAQKNPTAFYLCASSRGKRNLPSVSYEQYFGPGTRLTVT.

The chain employs TRBV6-5 and TRBJ1-1; D is ambiguous. This CDR3 has 13 residues. V lost 2 bases to trimming and J lost 3 bases, with 7 bases between them. Germline V gene data show CDR1 as MNHEY and CDR2 as SVGAGI. The CDR3 protein is CASSYGQDTEAFF. CDR3 sequence (DNA): TGTGCCAGCAGTTACGGGCAGGACACTGAAGCTTTCTTT.

The chain joins TRBV5-1 to TRBJ2-7; TRBD1 is a possible D gene (5 bases). The CDR3 contains 13 residues. Trimming pared 0 bases from V and 3 bases from J, leaving 7 bases between. Germline V gene sequence: CDR1 SGHRS, CDR2 YFSETQ. The CDR3 loop reads CASSLGQLYEQYF. In nucleotides, the CDR3 is TGCGCCAGCAGCTTGGGACAGCTCTACGAGCAGTACTTC. Using reference TRBV5-1 and TRBJ2-7 for the parts outside the CDR3, the full variable domain is KAGVTQTPRYLIKTRGQQVTLSCSPISGHRSVSWYQQTPGQGLQFLFEYFSETQRNKGNFPGRFSGRQFSNSRSEMNVSTLELGDSALYLCASSLGQLYEQYFGPGTRLTVT.

The chain joins TRBV4-1 to TRBJ2-1; 10 bases fit TRBD1. The CDR3 is 16 residues long. V dropped 4 bases and J dropped 13; count of bases not matched to a gene: 16. CDR1 MGHRA and CDR2 YSYEKL come from the germline V gene. CDR3 in amino acids: CASSRSATGTGARQFF. The CDR3 nucleotides are TGCGCCAGCAGCCGAAGTGCTACCGGGACAGGGGCCCGTCAGTTCTTC.

The CDR3 sequence is CASSQVSGHYEQYF. The CDR3 region has the DNA TGCGCCAGCAGCCAAGTTTCAGGTCACTACGAGCAGTACTTC. The chain uses TRBV4-1 and TRBJ2-7; D is undetermined. The CDR3 length is 14 residues. The ends were cut back, 1 base at V and 3 bases at J, with 10 bases in the middle. In germline, CDR1 is MGHRA, CDR2 YSYEKL.

This chain joins TRBV6-5 and TRBJ2-2; TRBD1 is a possible D gene (6 bases). V gave up 5 bases and J gave up 7 bases, with 17 bases separating them. The CDR3 covers 15 residues. Germline CDR1 and CDR2: MNHEY and SVGAGI. This CDR3 is CASSRQGRSNGELFF. The CDR3 DNA is TGTGCCAGCAGTCGCCAGGGGCGAAGTAACGGGGAGCTGTTTTTT.

The chain joins TRBV6-5 to TRBJ1-2, with D hard to call. The length of the CDR3 is 13 residues. Per the germline V gene, CDR1 is MNHEY and CDR2 is SVGAGI. With 0 bases removed from V and 8 bases from J, the gap between germline ends came to 10 bases. The CDR3 sequence: CASSYSNAGGYTF. For the CDR3, the DNA is TGTGCCAGCAGTTACTCGAATGCGGGCGGCTACACCTTC.

The chain has TRBV30 and TRBJ1-3, with TRBD1 matching 7 bases. The CDR3 is 15 residues long. Per germline, CDR1 GTSNPN and CDR2 SVGIG (reference sequence). V lost 0 bases and J lost 0; bases outside the gene matches: 2. The CDR3 sequence: CAWSVPGGSGNTIYF. CDR3 DNA: TGTGCCTGGAGTGTACCAGGGGGCTCTGGAAACACCATATATTTT.

CDR3 loop: CASSIGTGVRGYTF. The CDR3 coding sequence is TGTGCCAGCAGCATAGGGACAGGGGTCCGGGGCTACACCTTC. This chain joins TRBV7-9 and TRBJ1-2; 10 bases are shared with TRBD1. Germline V lookup: CDR1 SEHNR, CDR2 FQNEAQ (reference sequence). The CDR3 is 14 amino acids. The J segment lost 8 bases and the V segment lost 5 bases, leaving 8 bases of the junction unmatched.

The chain couples TRBV7-3 to TRBJ2-1, with TRBD2 identical over 11 bases. Germline V gene data show CDR1 as SGHTA and CDR2 as FQGTGA. The CDR3 extends over 15 amino acids. The trim removed 5 bases at V and 4 bases at J, leaving 4 bases unmatched. CDR3 in DNA: TGTGCCAGCAGCATACTAGCGGGAGCGTACAATGAGCAGTTCTTC. Amino acids: CASSILAGAYNEQFF.

This chain uses TRBV10-3 with TRBJ1-3; D gene uncertain. CDR1 and CDR2 (germline): ENHRY, SYGVKD. The CDR3 loop spans 15 amino acids. V shed 6 bases and J shed 0 bases, with 12 bases lying between them. The CDR3 spells CAISPRTNSGNTIYF. In DNA, the CDR3 is TGTGCCATCAGCCCCAGAACCAACTCTGGAAACACCATATATTTT.

The chain links TRBV19 to TRBJ1-5, with 8 bases lining up with TRBD1. This CDR3 region has 14 residues. The trim removed 8 bases at V and 3 bases at J, leaving 6 bases unmatched. Looked up from germline, CDR1 is LNHDA and CDR2 is SQIVND (reference sequence). CDR3 nucleotide sequence: TGTGCCAGTGACGGACAGGGCATCAATCAGCCCCAGCATTTT. Its protein is CASDGQGINQPQHF.

The count of this clone is one. The chain uses TRBV7-9 and TRBJ1-1, with no clear D. The CDR3 is 14 residues long. V lost 2 bases, J lost 4 bases, and 11 bases lay in between. CDR1 is SEHNR and CDR2 is FQNEAQ in the germline V gene (reference sequence). CDR3 sequence (DNA): TGTGCCAGCAGCTTATCCGCGGTAAGCACTGAAGCTTTCTTT. Amino acid sequence: CASSLSAVSTEAFF.

The CDR3 is CASNRGMNTEAFF. In nucleotides, the CDR3 is TGTGCCAGCAACCGGGGAATGAACACTGAAGCTTTCTTT. The rearrangement joins TRBV6-1 to TRBJ1-1, with D unresolved. Germline-derived CDR1 and CDR2 are MNHNS and SASEGT. Deletions cut 7 bases from V and 0 bases from J, with 9 bases between. CDR3 size: 13 residues.

The chain uses TRBV6-7 and TRBJ2-3; the D gene is possibly TRBD1 (6 bases). TRBV6-7 belongs to the ORF category, with a function that is uncertain. The V and J ends lost 9 bases and 3 bases respectively, with 16 bases between them. The CDR3 spans 14 residues. CDR3 sequence reads: CARGWGRGTDTQYF. As DNA, the CDR3 is TGTGCCAGGGGATGGGGGCGAGGTACAGATACGCAGTATTTT.

The chain carries TRBV6-4 and TRBJ2-2, with D maybe TRBD2 (6 bases). This CDR3 comprises 17 residues. Germline V CDR1 and CDR2: MRHNA, SNTAGT. V gave up 4 bases and J gave up 1 base, with 16 bases separating them. The CDR3 sequence is CASSVVAEGQNTGELFF. The DNA for the CDR3 is TGTGCCAGCAGTGTGGTAGCGGAAGGGCAGAACACCGGGGAGCTGTTTTTT.

V is TRBV27 and J is TRBJ2-3; TRBD1 is a possible D gene (5 bases). CDR1 and CDR2 (germline): MNHEY, SMNVEV (reference sequence). Trimming cost V 0 bases and J 11 bases, with 12 bases left between them. The length of the CDR3 is 13 residues. CDR3 in amino acids: CASSLSLGRMQYF. CDR3 DNA: TGTGCCAGCAGTTTATCGTTGGGGCGAATGCAGTATTTT.

V and J are TRBV10-2 and TRBJ2-7; 13 nucleotides match TRBD2. The CDR3 length is 14 residues. Germline CDR1 is WSHSY and CDR2 is SAAADI. V shed 4 bases, J shed 7 bases, and the junction held 4 bases outside the gene matches. Here the CDR3 reads CASSGTSGRGEQYF. The CDR3 nucleotides read TGCGCCAGCAGTGGGACTAGCGGGAGAGGTGAGCAGTACTTC.

The chain combines TRBV18 with TRBJ2-6, with D possibly TRBD2 on 7 matching bases. Germline V gene lookup returns CDR1 KGHSH and CDR2 LQKENI. V was cut by 1 base and J by 0 bases, with 16 bases left in between. The length of the CDR3 is 19 residues. In DNA form, the CDR3 reads TGTGCCAGCTCACCACGCGGCGCGGGGGCCAGCTCTGGGGCCAACGTCCTGACTTTC. Protein sequence: CASSPRGAGASSGANVLTF.

The V and J genes are TRBV9 and TRBJ2-3; D perhaps matches TRBD2 (6 bases). The CDR3 covers 16 residues. V was shortened by 3 bases and J by 3 bases, with 17 bases between the two germline ends. CDR1 and CDR2 (germline): SGDLS, YYNGEE. CDR3 DNA: TGTGCCAGCAGCGGCGGGGTTGGCGGATTGACAGATACGCAGTATTTT. This codes for CASSGGVGGLTDTQYF.

The chain recombines TRBV18 with TRBJ2-2; no definite D call. The V end was cut by 3 bases, the J end by 1 base, with 6 bases between. The CDR3 extends over 14 amino acids. CDR1 is KGHSH and CDR2 is LQKENI in the germline V gene. The CDR3 loop is CASSPGLNTGELFF. The CDR3 nucleotides read TGTGCCAGCTCACCGGGCCTGAACACCGGGGAGCTGTTTTTT.

The chain is built from TRBV5-4 and TRBJ2-1, with D perhaps matching TRBD1 (6 bases). V was trimmed by 5 bases and J by 7 bases, leaving 13 bases between them. The CDR3 consists of 13 residues. CDR1 is SGHNT and CDR2 is YYREEE in the germline V gene (reference sequence). As DNA, the CDR3 is TGTGCCAGCAGGCCTTGGGGGCCGAATGAGCAGTTCTTC. The encoded protein is CASRPWGPNEQFF. The whole variable domain, filled in from reference TRBV5-4 and TRBJ2-1, reads ETGVTQSPTHLIKTRGQQVTLRCSSQSGHNTVSWYQQALGQGPQFIFQYYREEENGRGNFPPRFSGLQFPNYSSELNVNALELDDSALYLCASRPWGPNEQFFGPGTRLTVL.

The chain couples TRBV29-1 to TRBJ1-1, with a tentative D call TRBD1 (6 bases). The CDR3 is 11 amino acids. Germline CDR1 SQVTM, CDR2 ANQGSEA. The V end was cut by 2 bases, the J end by 7 bases, with 8 bases between. CDR3 residues: CSVETTGEAFF. The CDR3 DNA is TGCAGCGTTGAAACGACAGGTGAAGCTTTCTTT.

This chain links TRBV5-1 with TRBJ2-7; a possible D gene is TRBD1 (6 bases). The CDR3 extends over 14 amino acids. CDR1 is SGHRS, CDR2 YFSETQ, per germline. The ends were cut back, 0 bases at V and 2 bases at J, with 9 bases in the middle. CDR3 DNA sequence: TGCGCCAGCAGCTTGGACCAGGGGACCTACGAGCAGTACTTC. This sequence encodes CASSLDQGTYEQYF.